This T cell receptor (beta chain) was recorded in a study of T-cell memory formation after mild COVID-19. General observations from the study: Among contracting clones, CD4+ were mainly CM/EM and CD8+ enriched in EMRA. Whether second-wave clones peaking at day 37 were SARS-CoV-2 specific went unconfirmed.

This clonotype was recorded a few times. The antigen remains unidentified. CDR3 length: 12 amino acids. V was cut by 2 bases and J by 11 bases, with 10 bases left in between. Germline values: CDR1 SEHNR, CDR2 FQNEAQ (reference sequence). Employing constant-segment primers, 5'RACE generated TCR alpha and TCR beta cDNA libraries bearing sample barcodes and UMIs. TCRdb used MiXCR to reprocess the 5' RACE reads, holding one entry per CDR3 protein. The table records fewer than 500,000 distinct CDR3 sequences, roughly 23% of them present only once. This clonotype was obtained from an adult woman who had mild COVID-19 (a few samples of this study predate the infection). Cell type and time point are not known. Input material: PBMCs or a T cell subset sorted from them (not recorded which). The V call is TRBV7-9, the J call TRBJ2-1; unclear D gene. Here the CDR3 DNA reads TGTGCCAGCAGCTTACAATCGAGTCAGCAGTTCTTC. It is translated as CASSLQSSQQFF.